The 15 T cell receptor beta chains in this list originate from one sample, sequenced in a study of human T cells and chemical hapten exposure (dated by TCRdb to the early 2020s). Per the publication, the time point label means: pre-sensitization, week 0. The label giving this sample's treatment or condition can be read as: therapeutic diphenylcyclopropenone sensitization with weekly scalp DPC. The library was built by means of RACE. Instrument on record: NextSeq 500. TCRdb applied fastp at Q25 and MiXCR to the public reads, then kept only in-frame beta chains. Rows are unified per CDR3 protein, each entry keeping the most common DNA and genes. The sample records tens of thousands of distinct CDR3 sequences, 14% of which are singletons. The top ten clonotypes cover roughly 4.9% of the sample. Sequenced material: whole blood, taken in connection with sensitization to the hapten diphenylcyclopropenone (DPC). These receptors originate from a woman aged 45-65 years with alopecia areata. Some clones in this sample may be carry-over from other donors' samples.

V gene TRBV7-8 combines with J gene TRBJ2-1; tentative D call: TRBD1 (6 bases). CDR1 is SGHVS and CDR2 is FQNEAQ in the germline V gene. The V end was cut by 4 bases, the J end by 8 bases, with 15 bases between. The CDR3 extends over 14 amino acids. The CDR3 loop is CASSWNAQGDEQFF. In DNA, the CDR3 is TGTGCCAGCAGCTGGAACGCACAGGGCGATGAGCAGTTCTTC.

This clonotype showed up many times. The CDR3 region is CASSLGAGLRAPEAFF. The CDR3 DNA follows: TGTGCCAGCAGCTTAGGAGCGGGGCTCAGGGCCCCAGAAGCTTTCTTT. V gene TRBV7-2 combines with J gene TRBJ1-1; weak D call: TRBD1 (5 bases). Germline CDR1 and CDR2: SGHTA and FQGNSA. The germline V and J ends were trimmed by 1 base and 8 bases, with 20 bases remaining between them. The CDR3 length is 16 residues.

There are many counts of this clonotype. The chain carries TRBV7-2 and TRBJ2-1; D may correspond to TRBD1 or TRBD2 (5 bases each). Germline V gene lookup returns CDR1 SGHTA and CDR2 FQGNSA. The CDR3 sequence is 15 residues long. The V end was cut by 4 bases, the J end by 7 bases, with 17 bases between. The CDR3 here is CASSSFPRGRNEQFF. In DNA, the CDR3 is TGTGCCAGCAGCTCCTTCCCCCGGGGCCGAAATGAGCAGTTCTTC.

There are a few counts of this clonotype. This chain uses TRBV7-6 with TRBJ2-1, with TRBD2 matching 9 bases. Losses at the gene ends were 7 bases for V and 0 bases for J; bases not matched to a gene: 7. This CDR3 region has 16 residues. Germline values: CDR1 SGHVS, CDR2 FNYEAQ. CDR3 bases: TGTGCCAGCATCACCTCGACTAGCGGCTCCTACAATGAGCAGTTCTTC. Translation: CASITSTSGSYNEQFF.

This clonotype was seen more than once but under ten times. J is TRBJ2-4 and V is TRBV6-1, with 7 bases fitting TRBD1. J was trimmed by 2 bases and V by 5 bases; bases with no gene match: 9. Germline loops: CDR1 MNHNS, CDR2 SASEGT. CDR3 length: 16 amino acids. The CDR3 DNA sequence: TGTGCCAGCAGTTACGCGACAGGGCTTACCAAAAACATTCAGTACTTC. Translated, it gives CASSYATGLTKNIQYF.

The gene calls are TRBV10-3 and TRBJ2-3; 11 positions agree with TRBD2. CDR1 is ENHRY, CDR2 SYGVKD, per germline. Trimming removed 6 bases from V and 2 bases from J; junction bases left unmatched: 7. CDR3 length: 16 amino acids. CDR3 DNA: TGTGCCATCAGGTCGGGACTAGCGGAAATCACAGATACGCAGTATTTT. The encoded protein is CAIRSGLAEITDTQYF.

This clonotype was counted a few times. The chain recombines TRBV12-3 or TRBV12-4 with TRBJ1-1; D gene ambiguous. The CDR3 loop spans 11 amino acids. V lost 4 bases, J lost 7 bases, and 7 bases lay in between. For the CDR3, the DNA is TGTGCCAGCAGTTCCTTTAATGAAGCTTTCTTT. Translation gives CASSSFNEAFF.

V usage is TRBV11-3 and J usage is TRBJ2-1; no clear D. In germline, CDR1 is SGHNT, CDR2 YENEEA. CDR3 length: 16 residues. The V and J ends lost 5 bases and 4 bases respectively, with 18 bases between them. CDR3 sequence: CASSASPLDQYNEQFF. CDR3 DNA sequence: TGTGCCAGCAGCGCGTCTCCTTTAGACCAGTACAATGAGCAGTTCTTC.

This clonotype has ten or more counts. The J gene is TRBJ1-5, the V gene TRBV20-1; 7 bases align to TRBD1. With V trimmed by 4 bases and J by 0 bases, 12 bases remained unmatched. The CDR3 is made up of 17 amino acids. Germline CDR1 is DFQATT and CDR2 is SNEGSKA (reference sequence). CDR3 sequence: CSAIPGQGVYSNQPQHF. In DNA form, the CDR3 reads TGCAGTGCTATTCCGGGTCAGGGGGTCTATAGCAATCAGCCCCAGCATTTT.

This clonotype was seen a handful of times. The V call is TRBV5-1, the J call TRBJ2-3; TRBD1 might be the D (6 bases). V dropped 2 bases and J dropped 0 bases, with 10 bases sitting between them. Germline lookup yields CDR1 SGHRS and CDR2 YFSETQ. The CDR3 runs 15 residues. CDR3 in DNA: TGCGCCAGCAGCTTAGGACAGAGAAGCACAGATACGCAGTATTTT. Translation gives CASSLGQRSTDTQYF. Variable domain in full (rest from reference TRBV5-1 and TRBJ2-3): KAGVTQTPRYLIKTRGQQVTLSCSPISGHRSVSWYQQTPGQGLQFLFEYFSETQRNKGNFPGRFSGRQFSNSRSEMNVSTLELGDSALYLCASSLGQRSTDTQYFGPGTRLTVL.

J is TRBJ1-3 and V is TRBV12-3 or TRBV12-4; D gene unclear. CDR3 length equals 14 residues. Trimming pared 3 bases from V and 4 bases from J, leaving 10 bases between. CDR3 bases: TGTGCCAGCAGTTTCGGAAGTCCCGGAAACACCATATATTTT. Amino acids: CASSFGSPGNTIYF.

This chain connects TRBV5-1 to TRBJ2-1; TRBD2 agrees at 10 bases. Germline V CDR1 and CDR2: SGHRS, YFSETQ. After removal of 1 base from V and 4 bases from J, the junction contained 11 bases not matched to a gene. CDR3 size: 18 residues. CDR3 protein: CASSLSLTSGTSYNEQFF. Here the CDR3 DNA reads TGCGCCAGCAGCTTGTCGCTCACTAGCGGGACTTCGTACAATGAGCAGTTCTTC.

V is TRBV18 and J is TRBJ2-7; D could derive from TRBD1 or TRBD2 (6 bases each). The CDR3 is made up of 12 amino acids. Germline assignment: CDR1 KGHSH and CDR2 LQKENI. V gave up 5 bases and J gave up 9 bases, with 14 bases separating them. DNA of the CDR3: TGTGCCAGCTCATCACTTGGAGGGGGGCAGTACTTC. Encoded protein: CASSSLGGGQYF.

Many counts were recorded for this clonotype. The V call is TRBV11-2, the J call TRBJ2-7; a possible D gene is TRBD2 (6 bases). V was clipped by 5 bases and J by 1 base, with 12 bases between them. CDR1 is SGHAT and CDR2 is FQNNGV in the germline V gene. The CDR3 totals 14 residues. CDR3 residues: CASSKGLPSYEQYF. CDR3 DNA: TGTGCCAGCAGCAAGGGACTCCCTTCCTACGAGCAGTACTTC.

At least ten counts were recorded for this clonotype. V and J are TRBV13 and TRBJ1-2; 7 bases fit TRBD1. This CDR3 spans 14 amino acids. Trimming took 5 bases from V and 4 from J; bases not matched to a gene: 7. Germline loops: CDR1 PRHDT, CDR2 FYEKMQ (reference sequence). CDR3 nucleotides: TGTGCCAGCAGCGGGGGGACAGACCTCTATGGCTACACCTTC. Translated: CASSGGTDLYGYTF.